This TCR beta chain emerged from a study of shared clonotypes between healthy human individuals. About the research overall: Per donor, three plates held CD4 naive cells, three held CD4 memory, two held CD8 naive and one held CD8 memory. Study findings and constraints: Some clonotypes were shared by all four sorted-subset donors, while others were not shared. The non-shared ones had lower generation probabilities than the shared ones.

Profiling relied on immunoSEQ multiplex PCR, and the TCRdb table lists in-frame clones only, not all of them. The sample lists over a million clones; 65% to 75% were seen once. J was trimmed by 0 bases and V by 4 bases; bases with no gene match: 5. The CDR3 has 17 residues. The germline CDR1 and CDR2 sequences are MGHRA and YSYEKL. For this clone: No antigen is known for it.

The sequenced sample was memory CD4+ T cells sorted from blood. Subset noted: CD45RA-negative fraction. The J gene is TRBJ1-6, the V gene TRBV4-1, with 8 bases aligning to TRBD1. This TCR came from a man aged 18 to 35 in good health. CDR3 sequence: CASSPRQGSSYNSPLHF. The CDR3, as DNA: TGCGCCAGCAGCCCTCGACAGGGGAGCTCCTATAATTCACCCCTCCACTTT.